This paragraph reports one T cell receptor beta chain. This sample stems from a study of cytomegalovirus exposure and HLA in healthy donors. Separation from the approximately 710-subject first cohort characterized the roughly 120-subject validation cohort, to which the donors belonged. The CDR3 covers 15 residues. Trimming took 6 bases from V and 2 from J; bases not matched to a gene: 9. CDR1 is MDHEN, CDR2 SYDVKM, per germline. Generated by immunoSEQ multiplex PCR, the TCRdb table keeps only in-frame clones and is missing some. Found here are over 150,000 clones, roughly nine tenths of them singletons; the top ten hold around 5%.

The clonotype originates from a woman younger than 45 in good health and CMV-seronegative. V is TRBV28 and J is TRBJ2-7; 8 bases agree with TRBD1. Specimen: PBMCs. The CDR3 bases are TGTGCCAGCAGAATCGCCGGGACAGGTACCTACGAGCAGTACTTC. Translation gives CASRIAGTGTYEQYF.